These 25 T cell receptor beta chains came from one sample sequenced in a study of beta chain features in type 1 diabetes. No antigens are known for them. Every bit of the isolated RNA underwent reverse transcription, so sequencing read expressed TCRB transcripts. The repertoire was sequenced with immunoSEQ multiplex PCR; TCRdb's copy has only in-frame clones and lacks some. The table lists 150,000 to 200,000 clones, roughly 60% of them singletons. Study results and caveats: All four CD4+ subsets from Type 1 diabetes patients carried moderately but significantly shorter TCRB CDR3s.

Source material: naive CD4+ T cells from blood. These receptors originate from a young man with type 1 diabetes.

The rearrangement uses TRBV13 and TRBJ1-2, with D unclear. This CDR3 spans 13 amino acids. From germline, CDR1 is PRHDT and CDR2 FYEKMQ (reference sequence). V was cut by 3 bases and J by 4 bases, with 9 bases left in between. CDR3 in amino acids: CASSFNHFYGYTF. CDR3 nucleotide sequence: TGTGCCAGCAGCTTTAATCACTTCTATGGCTACACCTTC.

V usage is TRBV30 and J usage is TRBJ2-1, with D unclear. Germline CDR1 GTSNPN, CDR2 SVGIG (reference sequence). Trimming cost V 5 bases and J 6 bases, with 5 bases left between them. This CDR3 region has 10 residues. The CDR3 DNA follows: TGTGCCTGGGGGTCCAATGAGCAGTTCTTC. It is translated as CAWGSNEQFF.

The CDR3, as DNA: TGTGCCAGCAGCTTGACAGGGGGAACCTACGAGCAGTACTTC. Residues: CASSLTGGTYEQYF. V and J are TRBV5-6 and TRBJ2-7; 8 bases are a match to TRBD1. V lost 1 base to trimming and J lost 2 bases; unmatched junction nucleotides: 2. CDR3 size: 14 residues. Germline V lookup: CDR1 SGHDT, CDR2 YYEEEE.

The V gene is TRBV20-1, the J gene TRBJ2-1; D uncertain. Trimming removed 4 bases from V and 5 bases from J, with 3 bases in between. Looked up from germline, CDR1 is DFQATT and CDR2 is SNEGSKA (reference sequence). The CDR3 length is 10 residues. CDR3 bases: TGCAGTGCTAAAGACAATGAGCAGTTCTTC. It codes for CSAKDNEQFF.

A note on this clone: A read error may account for a junction end that differs from germline. The chain combines TRBV7-7 with TRBJ2-3; D is unclear. Looked up from germline, CDR1 is SSHAT and CDR2 is FNYEAQ (reference sequence). The CDR3 consists of 13 residues. The DNA for the CDR3 is TGTGCTAGCAGCCCAGACCCCACAGATACGCAGTATTTT. Its translation is CASSPDPTDTQYF.

The V and J genes are TRBV2 and TRBJ2-3; D is unclear. This CDR3 has 14 amino acids. The ends were cut back, 4 bases at V and 1 base at J, with 9 bases in the middle. Germline V lookup: CDR1 SNHLY, CDR2 FYNNEI. As DNA, the CDR3 is TGTGCCAGCAGTGTCGTTACGGGCACAGATACGCAGTATTTT. It codes for CASSVVTGTDTQYF.

CDR3 nucleotides: TGTGCCAGCAGGCGGACAGGGGACACAGATACGCAGTATTTT. The encoded protein is CASRRTGDTDTQYF. V and J are TRBV25-1 and TRBJ2-3; TRBD1 aligns across 9 bases. V shed 6 bases and J 2 bases; nucleotides not matched to a gene: 3. This CDR3 is 14 amino acids long. Per germline, CDR1 MGHDK and CDR2 SYGVNS. Based on the CDR3 plus reference TRBV25-1 and TRBJ2-3, the full variable domain is EADIYQTPRYLVIGTGKKITLECSQTMGHDKMYWYQQDPGMELHLIHYSYGVNSTEKGDLSSESTVSRIRTEHFPLTLESARPSHTSQYLCASRRTGDTDTQYFGPGTRLTVL.

This sequence joins TRBV29-1 and TRBJ2-5; tentative D call: TRBD2 (6 bases). The germline V and J ends were trimmed by 2 bases and 2 bases, with 12 bases remaining between them. From germline, CDR1 is SQVTM and CDR2 ANQGSEA. The CDR3 consists of 14 residues. This CDR3 is CSVERAGRQETQYF. CDR3 in DNA: TGCAGCGTTGAACGGGCGGGGCGACAAGAGACCCAGTACTTC.

This clone was recorded a few times. The chain uses TRBV29-1 and TRBJ1-1; D is ambiguous. V lost 4 bases and J 6 bases, leaving 18 bases between the germline ends. The CDR3 consists of 14 residues. The V gene's germline CDR1 is SQVTM and CDR2 ANQGSEA. CDR3 region: CSVVNRREGAEAFF. CDR3 DNA sequence: TGCAGCGTTGTTAACCGGAGAGAAGGCGCTGAAGCTTTCTTT.

V is TRBV23-1 and J is TRBJ1-2; a possible D gene is TRBD1 (6 bases). TRBV23-1 is designated an ORF whose function remains uncertain. The V end lost 7 bases, the J end lost 6 bases, and 12 bases lay between the germline ends. There are 12 residues in the CDR3. The CDR3 sequence is CASTGSGDGYTF. The CDR3 DNA sequence: TGCGCCAGCACAGGCTCAGGGGATGGCTACACCTTC.

This clone was recorded only once. This sequence joins TRBV4-1 and TRBJ2-2, with TRBD2 as a possible D gene (5 bases). This CDR3 spans 13 amino acids. V was clipped by 0 bases and J by 9 bases, with 8 bases between them. The germline CDR1 and CDR2 sequences are MGHRA and YSYEKL. The CDR3 protein is CASSQEEGRELFF. For the CDR3, the DNA is TGCGCCAGCAGCCAAGAAGAGGGCCGGGAGCTGTTTTTT.

This clone was recorded only once. The chain couples TRBV7-9 to TRBJ1-2; D gene unclear. The CDR3 is 13 amino acids. Looked up from germline, CDR1 is SEHNR and CDR2 is FQNEAQ (reference sequence). The germline V and J ends were trimmed by 5 bases and 4 bases, with 11 bases remaining between them. CDR3 sequence reads: CASSQDGPYGYTF. CDR3 DNA: TGTGCCAGCAGCCAAGACGGTCCCTATGGCTACACCTTC.

This clone was observed a few times. The rearrangement joins TRBV9 to TRBJ2-3; no definite D call. V lost 3 bases and J 3 bases, leaving 5 bases between the germline ends. From germline, CDR1 is SGDLS and CDR2 YYNGEE. This CDR3 is built from 12 residues. The DNA of the CDR3 is TGTGCCAGCAGCGCCGCTACAGATACGCAGTATTTT. This encodes CASSAATDTQYF. The complete variable domain, with remaining parts taken from reference TRBV9 and TRBJ2-3, reads DSGVTQTPKHLITATGQRVTLRCSPRSGDLSVYWYQQSLDQGLQFLIQYYNGEERAKGNILERFSAQQFPDLHSELNLSSLELGDSALYFCASSAATDTQYFGPGTRLTVL.

The chain recombines TRBV28 with TRBJ2-5, with 8 bases lining up with TRBD1. This CDR3 is 14 amino acids long. The V and J ends lost 5 bases and 4 bases, in that order; junction bases with no gene match: 6. Germline CDR1 reads MDHEN; CDR2 reads SYDVKM. The CDR3: CASSPPGQGETQYF. The CDR3 coding sequence is TGTGCCAGCAGTCCACCCGGACAGGGAGAGACCCAGTACTTC.

This clone was detected a few times. V and J are TRBV29-1 and TRBJ1-2; D is perhaps TRBD1 (5 bases). The CDR3 runs 15 residues. Germline V gives CDR1 SQVTM, CDR2 ANQGSEA. V was cut by 7 bases and J by 4 bases, with 22 bases left in between. CDR3 sequence: CSAQHLDSSIYGYTF. The CDR3 nucleotides are TGCAGCGCCCAACACCTCGACAGCTCGATCTATGGCTACACCTTC.

This chain uses TRBV7-2 with TRBJ2-5; no firm D call. This CDR3 comprises 16 residues. CDR1 is SGHTA and CDR2 is FQGNSA in the germline V gene. V was cut by 1 base and J by 4 bases, with 16 bases left in between. The CDR3 sequence: CASSLVVIGRRETQYF. CDR3 nucleotides: TGTGCCAGCAGCTTAGTGGTTATTGGTCGCCGAGAGACCCAGTACTTC.

The chain uses TRBV11-2 and TRBJ1-6; 8 positions agree with TRBD1. Germline loops: CDR1 SGHAT, CDR2 FQNNGV. Trimming took 5 bases from V and 5 from J; bases not matched to a gene: 5. The CDR3 extends over 15 amino acids. This CDR3 is CASSVQGANNSPLHF. CDR3 in DNA: TGTGCCAGCAGCGTTCAGGGGGCAAATAATTCACCCCTCCACTTT.

The V call is TRBV10-3, the J call TRBJ2-1, with 10 positions matching TRBD1. The CDR3 runs 15 residues. Germline CDR1 and CDR2: ENHRY and SYGVKD. J was trimmed by 7 bases and V by 2 bases; bases with no gene match: 5. CDR3 region: CAISERRDRGNEQFF. CDR3 coding DNA: TGTGCCATCAGTGAGCGACGGGACAGGGGAAATGAGCAGTTCTTC.

The chain carries TRBV10-3 and TRBJ2-1; a weak D match, TRBD1 (6 bases). This CDR3 spans 16 amino acids. V was shortened by 0 bases and J by 8 bases, with 17 bases between the two germline ends. Looked up from germline, CDR1 is ENHRY and CDR2 is SYGVKD. CDR3 region: CAISESPGRGSDEQFF. In DNA, the CDR3 is TGTGCCATCAGTGAGTCGCCGGGCAGGGGATCAGATGAGCAGTTCTTC.

This clone was seen a single time. V usage is TRBV9 and J usage is TRBJ2-3; possible D gene TRBD1, 6 bases. The CDR3 runs 18 residues. Trimming cost V 0 bases and J 0 bases, with 17 bases left between them. Germline V lookup: CDR1 SGDLS, CDR2 YYNGEE. The DNA of the CDR3 is TGTGCCAGCAGCGTAGGCCTCGGGACACCTACTAGCACAGATACGCAGTATTTT. Residues: CASSVGLGTPTSTDTQYF.

Note on this clone: This specimen includes other DNA sequences encoding the same CDR3. The V gene is TRBV29-1, the J gene TRBJ2-7; possible D gene TRBD1, 6 bases. The CDR3 is 11 residues long. Trimming removed 4 bases at V and 3 bases at J, with 7 bases between. Germline CDR1 and CDR2: SQVTM and ANQGSEA. For the CDR3, the DNA is TGCAGCGTTGCGGACAGCTACGAGCAGTACTTC. It is translated as CSVADSYEQYF.

The chain joins TRBV29-1 to TRBJ2-5; the D gene could be TRBD1 or TRBD2 (5 bases each). The CDR3 loop spans 14 amino acids. CDR1 is SQVTM, CDR2 ANQGSEA, per germline. V was shortened by 4 bases and J by 1 base, with 13 bases between the two germline ends. The CDR3 spells CSVGMGPIQETQYF. For the CDR3, the DNA is TGCAGCGTTGGAATGGGACCGATCCAAGAGACCCAGTACTTC.

The chain employs TRBV9 and TRBJ2-1; D remains ambiguous. Trimming left V 0 bases short and J 5 bases short, with 12 bases between. Germline V lookup: CDR1 SGDLS, CDR2 YYNGEE. The CDR3 consists of 15 residues. CDR3 residues: CASSVGSRGHNEQFF. The CDR3 region has the DNA TGTGCCAGCAGCGTAGGAAGCCGCGGTCACAATGAGCAGTTCTTC.

This rearrangement joins TRBV29-1 to TRBJ2-7, with D uncertain. V was pared by 0 bases and J by 6 bases, with 18 bases between. Germline V gene lookup returns CDR1 SQVTM and CDR2 ANQGSEA. The CDR3 extends over 15 amino acids. CDR3 bases: TGCAGCGTTGAAGAAGTTTGGCCAGCAAGGAGCGAGCAGTACTTC. This codes for CSVEEVWPARSEQYF.

The chain links TRBV30 to TRBJ1-1; TRBD1 matches at 9 bases. V was pared by 2 bases and J by 3 bases, with 4 bases of the junction left unmatched. CDR3 length: 14 residues. CDR1 and CDR2 (germline): GTSNPN, SVGIG (reference sequence). The CDR3 here is CAWSWGQGYTEAFF. The CDR3 DNA reads TGTGCCTGGAGTTGGGGACAGGGATACACTGAAGCTTTCTTT.